The 3 T cell receptor beta chains given below trace back to one sample, sequenced in a study of Ad26.COV2.S vaccination and SARS-CoV-2 variants. Noted treatment: around 19 received Ad26.COV2.S at low or high dose, single or two shots; about 5 received placebo; per-sample allocation not given. All samples were drawn on day 63, counting from the first vaccine or placebo injection. TCRdb keeps only in-frame clones here, not all; method: immunoSEQ multiplex PCR. Of about 410,000 clones in the sample, 92% were seen once. Source: peripheral blood, taken in a trial of Ad26.COV2.S vaccine versus placebo. These receptors were taken from a person between 18 and 65 years old who received the Ad26.COV2.S COVID-19 vaccine or a placebo.

V gene TRBV5-1 combines with J gene TRBJ2-3, with 9 bases identical to TRBD1. Germline V lookup: CDR1 SGHRS, CDR2 YFSETQ. J lost 6 bases, V lost 4 bases, and 6 bases had no gene match. The CDR3 is 14 amino acids. The CDR3 spells CASSTGTGTDTQYF. The CDR3, as DNA: TGCGCCAGCAGCACCGGGACAGGGACTGATACGCAGTATTTT.

The table lists this clone with a few counts. The CDR3 coding sequence is TGTGCCACCAGTGACCCTTCGAGAGGGGGTGAAGCTTTCTTT. This gives the protein CATSDPSRGGEAFF. This chain joins TRBV24-1 and TRBJ1-1; a possible D gene is TRBD1 (6 bases). From germline, CDR1 is KGHDR and CDR2 SFDVKD. V was clipped by 4 bases and J by 7 bases, with 15 bases between them. This CDR3 has 14 amino acids.

This clone is a singleton in its sample. The rearrangement uses TRBV19 and TRBJ2-4; D is perhaps TRBD1 (6 bases). The germline V gene has CDR1 LNHDA and CDR2 SQIVND (reference sequence). The CDR3 has 12 residues. V was clipped by 7 bases and J by 7 bases, with 11 bases between them. The CDR3 spells CASMAGVNIQYF. In nucleotides, the CDR3 is TGTGCCAGTATGGCAGGGGTTAACATTCAGTACTTC.